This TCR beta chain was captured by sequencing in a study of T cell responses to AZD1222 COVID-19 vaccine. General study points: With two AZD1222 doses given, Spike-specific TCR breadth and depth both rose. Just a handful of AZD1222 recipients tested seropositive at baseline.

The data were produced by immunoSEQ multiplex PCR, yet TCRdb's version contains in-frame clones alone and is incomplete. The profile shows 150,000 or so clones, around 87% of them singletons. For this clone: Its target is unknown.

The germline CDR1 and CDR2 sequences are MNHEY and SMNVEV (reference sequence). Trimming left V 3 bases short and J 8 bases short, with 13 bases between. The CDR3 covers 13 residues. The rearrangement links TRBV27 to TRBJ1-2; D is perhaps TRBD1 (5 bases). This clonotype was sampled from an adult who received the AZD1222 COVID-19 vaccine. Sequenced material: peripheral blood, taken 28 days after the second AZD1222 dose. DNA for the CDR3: TGTGCCAGCAGTTTTCGGGACGGGGGAGGCTACACCTTC. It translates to CASSFRDGGGYTF.